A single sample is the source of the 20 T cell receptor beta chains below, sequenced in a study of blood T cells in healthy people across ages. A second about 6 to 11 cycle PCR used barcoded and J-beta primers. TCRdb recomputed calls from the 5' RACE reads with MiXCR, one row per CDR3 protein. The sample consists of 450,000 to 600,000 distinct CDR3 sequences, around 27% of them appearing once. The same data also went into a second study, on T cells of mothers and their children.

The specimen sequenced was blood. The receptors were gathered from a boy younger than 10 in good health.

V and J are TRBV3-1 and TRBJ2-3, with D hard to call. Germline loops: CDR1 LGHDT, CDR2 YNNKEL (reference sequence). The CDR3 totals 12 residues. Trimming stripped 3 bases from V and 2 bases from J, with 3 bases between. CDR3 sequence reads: CASSQVTDTQYF. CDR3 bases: TGTGCCAGCAGCCAGGTCACAGATACGCAGTATTTT.

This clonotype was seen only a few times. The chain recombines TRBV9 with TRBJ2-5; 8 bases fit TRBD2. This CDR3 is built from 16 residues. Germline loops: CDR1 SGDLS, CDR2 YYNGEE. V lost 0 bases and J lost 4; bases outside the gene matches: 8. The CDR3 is CASSVGEGLGLETQYF. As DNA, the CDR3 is TGTGCCAGCAGCGTAGGAGAGGGACTAGGGTTAGAGACCCAGTACTTC.

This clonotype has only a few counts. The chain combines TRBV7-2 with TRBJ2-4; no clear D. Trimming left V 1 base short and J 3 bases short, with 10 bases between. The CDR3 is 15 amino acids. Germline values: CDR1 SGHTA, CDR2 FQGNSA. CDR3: CASSLGAVGKNIQYF. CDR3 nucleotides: TGTGCCAGCAGCTTAGGGGCGGTAGGCAAAAACATTCAGTACTTC.

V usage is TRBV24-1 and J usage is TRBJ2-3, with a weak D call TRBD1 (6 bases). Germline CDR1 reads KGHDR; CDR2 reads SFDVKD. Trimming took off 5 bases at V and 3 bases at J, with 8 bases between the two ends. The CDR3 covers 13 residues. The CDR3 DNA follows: TGTGCCACCAGTGGAACAGGGACAGATACGCAGTATTTT. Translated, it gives CATSGTGTDTQYF.

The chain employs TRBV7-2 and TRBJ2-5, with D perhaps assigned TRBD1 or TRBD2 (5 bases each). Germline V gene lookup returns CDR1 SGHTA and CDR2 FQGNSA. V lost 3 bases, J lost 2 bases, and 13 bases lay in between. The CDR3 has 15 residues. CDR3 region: CASSLVRGVQETQYF. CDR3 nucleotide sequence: TGTGCCAGCAGCTTGGTGAGAGGGGTTCAAGAGACCCAGTACTTC.

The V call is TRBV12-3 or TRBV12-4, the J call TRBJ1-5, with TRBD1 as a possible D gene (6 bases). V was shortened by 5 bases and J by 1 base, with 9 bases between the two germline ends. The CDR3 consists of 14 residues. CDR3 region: CASSGQGSNQPQHF. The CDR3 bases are TGTGCCAGCAGTGGTCAGGGGAGCAATCAGCCCCAGCATTTT.

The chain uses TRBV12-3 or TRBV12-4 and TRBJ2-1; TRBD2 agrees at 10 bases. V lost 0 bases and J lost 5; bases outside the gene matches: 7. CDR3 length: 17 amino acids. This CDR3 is CASSLAGWTSGNNEQFF. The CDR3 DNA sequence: TGTGCCAGCAGTTTAGCAGGATGGACTAGCGGCAACAATGAGCAGTTCTTC.

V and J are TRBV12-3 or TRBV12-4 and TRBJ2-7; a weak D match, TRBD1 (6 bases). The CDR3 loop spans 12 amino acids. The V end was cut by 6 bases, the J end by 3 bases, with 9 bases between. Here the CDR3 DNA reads TGTGCCAGCAGCAGGACAGTCTACGAGCAGTACTTC. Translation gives CASSRTVYEQYF.

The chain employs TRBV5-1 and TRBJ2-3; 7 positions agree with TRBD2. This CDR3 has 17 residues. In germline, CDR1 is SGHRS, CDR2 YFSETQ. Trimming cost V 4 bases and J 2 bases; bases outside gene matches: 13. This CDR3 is CASSPSLAEIFTDTQYF. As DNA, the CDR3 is TGCGCCAGCAGCCCCTCCCTAGCGGAGATATTCACAGATACGCAGTATTTT. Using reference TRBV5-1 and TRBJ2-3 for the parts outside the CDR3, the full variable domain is KAGVTQTPRYLIKTRGQQVTLSCSPISGHRSVSWYQQTPGQGLQFLFEYFSETQRNKGNFPGRFSGRQFSNSRSEMNVSTLELGDSALYLCASSPSLAEIFTDTQYFGPGTRLTVL.

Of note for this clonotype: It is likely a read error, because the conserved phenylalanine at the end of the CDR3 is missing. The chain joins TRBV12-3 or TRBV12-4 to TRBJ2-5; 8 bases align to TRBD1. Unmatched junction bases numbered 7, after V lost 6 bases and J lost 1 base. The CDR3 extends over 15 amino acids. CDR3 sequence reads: CASRPGTGVQETQYS. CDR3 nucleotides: TGTGCCAGCAGACCCGGGACAGGAGTCCAAGAGACCCAGTACTCC.

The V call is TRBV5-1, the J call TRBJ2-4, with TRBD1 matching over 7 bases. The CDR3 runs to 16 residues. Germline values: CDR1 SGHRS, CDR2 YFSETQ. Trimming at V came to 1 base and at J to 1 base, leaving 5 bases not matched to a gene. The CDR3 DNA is TGCGCCAGCAGCTTGTCGCAGGGGGAGGCCAAAAACATTCAGTACTTC. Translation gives CASSLSQGEAKNIQYF.

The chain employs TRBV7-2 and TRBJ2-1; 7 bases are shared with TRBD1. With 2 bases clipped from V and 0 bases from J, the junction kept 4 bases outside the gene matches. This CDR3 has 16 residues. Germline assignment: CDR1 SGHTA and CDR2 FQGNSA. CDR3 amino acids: CASSLTRDSSYNEQFF. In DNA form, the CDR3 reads TGTGCCAGCAGCTTAACACGGGACAGCTCCTACAATGAGCAGTTCTTC.

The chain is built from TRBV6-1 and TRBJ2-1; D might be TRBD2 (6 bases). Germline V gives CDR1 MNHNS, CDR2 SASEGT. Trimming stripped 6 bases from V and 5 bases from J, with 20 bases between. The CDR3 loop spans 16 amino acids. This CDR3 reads CASSGRTNGGNNEQFF. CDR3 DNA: TGTGCCAGCAGCGGTCGGACTAACGGGGGTAACAATGAGCAGTTCTTC.

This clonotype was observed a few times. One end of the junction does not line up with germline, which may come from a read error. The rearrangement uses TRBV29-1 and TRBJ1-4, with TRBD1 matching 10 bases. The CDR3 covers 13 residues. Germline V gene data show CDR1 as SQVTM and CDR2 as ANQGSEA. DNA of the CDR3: TGCAGCGTTGAGGGACAGGGGAATGAGAAACTGTTTTTT. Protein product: CSVEGQGNEKLFF. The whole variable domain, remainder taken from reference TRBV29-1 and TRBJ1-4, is SAVISQKPSRDICQRGTSLTIQCQVDSQVTMMFWYRQQPGQSLTLIATANQGSEATYESGFVIDKFPISRPNLTFSTLTVSNMSPEDSSIYLCSVEGQGNEKLFFGSGTQLSVL.

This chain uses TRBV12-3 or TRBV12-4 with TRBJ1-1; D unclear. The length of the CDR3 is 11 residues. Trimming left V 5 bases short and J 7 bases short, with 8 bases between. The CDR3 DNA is TGTGCCAGCAGTCCGAAGGGTGAAGCTTTCTTT. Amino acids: CASSPKGEAFF.

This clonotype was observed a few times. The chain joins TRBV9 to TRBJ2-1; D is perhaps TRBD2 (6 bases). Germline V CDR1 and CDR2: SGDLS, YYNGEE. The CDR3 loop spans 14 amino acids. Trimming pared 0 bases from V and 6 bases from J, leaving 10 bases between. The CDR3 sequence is CASSVGGGTNEQFF. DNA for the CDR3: TGTGCCAGCAGCGTAGGTGGCGGGACCAATGAGCAGTTCTTC.

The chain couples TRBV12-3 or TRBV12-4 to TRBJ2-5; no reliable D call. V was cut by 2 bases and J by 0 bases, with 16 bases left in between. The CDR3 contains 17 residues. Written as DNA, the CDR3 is TGTGCCAGCAGTTTAAACCCCCTCGGCAGAGACCAAGAGACCCAGTACTTC. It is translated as CASSLNPLGRDQETQYF.

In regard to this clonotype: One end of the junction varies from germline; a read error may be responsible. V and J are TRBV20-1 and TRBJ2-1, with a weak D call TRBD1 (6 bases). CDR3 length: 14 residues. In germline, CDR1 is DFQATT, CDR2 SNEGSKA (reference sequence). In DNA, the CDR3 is TGCAGTGCTAGGGGGGCCTTCTCCTACAATGAGCATTTCTTC. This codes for CSARGAFSYNEHFF.

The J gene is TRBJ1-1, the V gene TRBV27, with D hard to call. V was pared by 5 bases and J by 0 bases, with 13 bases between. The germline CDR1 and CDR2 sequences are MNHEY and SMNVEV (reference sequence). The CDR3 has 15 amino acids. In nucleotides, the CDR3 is TGTGCCAGCAGTACCAGCGACCCCGTGAACACTGAAGCTTTCTTT. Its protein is CASSTSDPVNTEAFF.

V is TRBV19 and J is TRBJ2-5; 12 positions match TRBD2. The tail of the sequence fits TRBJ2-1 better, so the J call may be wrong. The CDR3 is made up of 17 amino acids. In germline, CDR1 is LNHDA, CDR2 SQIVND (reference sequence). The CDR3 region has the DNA TGTGCCAGTAGCCCTAGCGGGAGGGCCTCTTTGTTGGATGAGCAGTTCTTC. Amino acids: CASSPSGRASLLDEQFF.